The T cell receptor (beta chain) described here comes from a study of OX40 agonist ivuxolimab in advanced cancers. Study context: Past anti-PD-1, anti-PD-L1 or anti-CTLA-4 therapy was accepted, and 40% to 45% had received some. Three partial responders included one hepatocellular carcinoma patient and two cutaneous melanoma patients.

Here immunoSEQ multiplex PCR was the method, and the copy in TCRdb shows in-frame clones only, minus some. The sample consists of 70,000 to 95,000 clones, about 91% of them appearing once. The germline V gene encodes CDR1 SNHLY and CDR2 FYNNEI. J lost 1 base, V lost 5 bases, and 6 bases had no gene match. The CDR3 loop spans 16 amino acids. The J gene is TRBJ2-5, the V gene TRBV2; 11 bases map to TRBD2. Source: CD4+ or CD8+ T cells sorted from blood, taken in a trial of the OX40 agonist ivuxolimab. This clonotype originated in an adult with an advanced solid tumor such as melanoma, head and neck, liver or kidney cancer. CDR3: CASSWTSGPFQETQYF. DNA for the CDR3: TGTGCCAGCAGTTGGACTAGCGGGCCTTTCCAAGAGACCCAGTACTTC.